This T cell receptor beta chain was profiled in a study of OX40 agonist ivuxolimab in advanced cancers. Study-wide results and limits: Expanded peripheral T cell antigen specificity was not determined.

Comment on this clone: As yet, its antigen is unknown.

Repertoires were generated with immunoSEQ multiplex PCR, while TCRdb's copy carries only in-frame clones and drops some. The table includes 53,000 or so clones, around 77% detected once. This TCR was recovered from an adult with an advanced solid tumor such as melanoma, head and neck, liver or kidney cancer. Specimen: CD4+ or CD8+ T cells sorted from blood, collected in a trial of the OX40 agonist ivuxolimab.

For the CDR3, the DNA is TGCGCCAGCAGCCCGGGACCCTTCACCAATGAGCAGTTCTTC. Translation gives CASSPGPFTNEQFF. The chain has TRBV4-1 and TRBJ2-1, with D possibly called TRBD1 or TRBD2 (5 bases each). Trimming took 4 bases from V and 6 from J, leaving 13 bases between them. The CDR3 totals 14 residues. Germline-derived CDR1 and CDR2 are MGHRA and YSYEKL.